The 29 T cell receptor beta chains listed next were all sequenced from one sample in a study of Ad26.COV2.S vaccination and SARS-CoV-2 variants. Measured with immunoSEQ multiplex PCR; TCRdb has only the in-frame clones, and not every one. The table lists 300,000 to 500,000 clones, 70% to 90% of them singletons. Treatment defined: around 19 received Ad26.COV2.S at low or high dose, single or two shots; roughly five received placebo; per-sample allocation not given. Material that was analyzed had been drawn on day 63 after the first vaccine or placebo injection. Material: peripheral blood, obtained in a trial of Ad26.COV2.S vaccine versus placebo. The receptors shown here come from a person between 18 and 60 years old who received the Ad26.COV2.S COVID-19 vaccine or a placebo.

This clone was seen once. The V gene is TRBV3-1 (or the pseudogene TRBV3-2), the J gene TRBJ2-7, with D possibly being TRBD2 (6 bases). The ends were cut back, 4 bases at V and 5 bases at J, with 9 bases in the middle. Germline V CDR1 and CDR2: LGHDT, YNNKEL (reference sequence). CDR3 length: 12 residues. CDR3 in DNA: TGTGCCAGCAGCCCTGGGGGGAACGAGCAGTACTTC. The encoded protein is CASSPGGNEQYF.

V usage is TRBV6-6 and J usage is TRBJ2-3, with D perhaps matching TRBD1 (5 bases). V lost 6 bases and J 5 bases, leaving 6 bases between the germline ends. In germline, CDR1 is MNHNY, CDR2 SVGAGI (reference sequence). This CDR3 has 11 residues. CDR3 in amino acids: CASSQGDTQYF. For the CDR3, the DNA is TGTGCCAGCAGCCAGGGAGATACGCAGTATTTT.

This chain connects TRBV5-1 to TRBJ1-4; unclear D gene. Germline assignment: CDR1 SGHRS and CDR2 YFSETQ. V lost 2 bases, J lost 6 bases, and 11 bases lay in between. There are 14 residues in the CDR3. This CDR3 reads CASSLLIRDEKLFF. CDR3 DNA: TGCGCCAGCAGCTTATTGATCCGGGATGAAAAACTGTTTTTT. The full variable domain, in which reference TRBV5-1 and TRBJ1-4 provide the parts outside the CDR3, is KAGVTQTPRYLIKTRGQQVTLSCSPISGHRSVSWYQQTPGQGLQFLFEYFSETQRNKGNFPGRFSGRQFSNSRSEMNVSTLELGDSALYLCASSLLIRDEKLFFGSGTQLSVL.

The chain joins TRBV28 to TRBJ1-1; D is uncertain. The CDR3 has 15 residues. The germline V gene encodes CDR1 MDHEN and CDR2 SYDVKM. V shed 2 bases and J shed 3 bases, with 13 bases lying between them. CDR3 DNA: TGTGCCAGCAGTTTACCCCTGGCCCGGGACACTGAAGCTTTCTTT. It translates to CASSLPLARDTEAFF. The full variable domain, with the rest looked up from reference TRBV28 and TRBJ1-1, is DVKVTQSSRYLVKRTGEKVFLECVQDMDHENMFWYRQDPGLGLRLIYFSYDVKMKEKGDIPEGYSVSREKKERFSLILESASTNQTSMYLCASSLPLARDTEAFFGQGTRLTVV.

This clone has only one observation. The chain is built from TRBV6-5 and TRBJ1-3; 8 bases align to TRBD1. This CDR3 is built from 14 residues. In germline, CDR1 is MNHEY, CDR2 SVGAGI. Trimming took 5 bases from V and 2 from J; bases not matched to a gene: 2. CDR3 in amino acids: CASSRTGPGNTIYF. The CDR3 bases are TGTGCCAGCAGTCGGACAGGGCCTGGAAACACCATATATTTT.

This chain links TRBV5-4 with TRBJ1-2, with D uncertain. V gave up 2 bases and J gave up 3 bases, with 11 bases separating them. The CDR3 spans 14 residues. The germline V gene encodes CDR1 SGHNT and CDR2 YYREEE (reference sequence). DNA for the CDR3: TGTGCCAGCAGCTTCCGGGGAGCAGACTATGGCTACACCTTC. Its translation: CASSFRGADYGYTF.

The chain links TRBV19 to TRBJ1-1; D unclear. Germline CDR1 LNHDA, CDR2 SQIVND (reference sequence). The CDR3 has 13 residues. Trimming took off 7 bases at V and 3 bases at J, with 12 bases between the two ends. The CDR3 reads CASKIKGYTEAFF. Written as DNA, the CDR3 is TGTGCCAGTAAGATCAAGGGTTACACTGAAGCTTTCTTT.

The chain joins TRBV30 to TRBJ1-5; D remains ambiguous. Trimming took 2 bases from V and 6 from J, leaving 11 bases between them. Germline V gene data show CDR1 as GTSNPN and CDR2 as SVGIG (reference sequence). The CDR3 is 13 residues long. The CDR3 loop reads CAWSIGEGQPQHF. The CDR3 nucleotides are TGTGCCTGGAGTATTGGGGAAGGTCAGCCCCAGCATTTT.

The chain recombines TRBV15 with TRBJ2-1; 10 positions match TRBD1. The CDR3 totals 15 residues. Germline V gene sequence: CDR1 LNHNV, CDR2 YYDKDF (reference sequence). J was trimmed by 7 bases and V by 3 bases; bases with no gene match: 6. As DNA, the CDR3 is TGTGCCACCAGCAGCAGACAGGGGGCGCGAAATGAGCAGTTCTTC. It translates to CATSSRQGARNEQFF.

The chain combines TRBV2 with TRBJ1-3; 7 bases agree with TRBD1. Germline values: CDR1 SNHLY, CDR2 FYNNEI. The junction had 8 bases not matched to a gene; V was cut back by 6 bases and J by 0 bases. The CDR3 is 16 residues long. The CDR3 loop reads CASRDDRASSGNTIYF. CDR3 in DNA: TGTGCCAGCAGAGACGACAGGGCCTCCTCTGGAAACACCATATATTTT.

The chain carries TRBV12-3 or TRBV12-4 and TRBJ2-1, with D tentatively TRBD2 (6 bases). Trimming cost V 3 bases and J 13 bases, with 13 bases left between them. This CDR3 is 12 amino acids long. This CDR3 reads CASSLSAGTQFF. The CDR3 DNA reads as TGTGCCAGCAGTTTGTCGGCGGGAACTCAGTTCTTC.

The chain carries TRBV10-2 and TRBJ1-2; 11 bases line up with TRBD1. J lost 6 bases, V lost 7 bases, and 7 bases had no gene match. Germline CDR1 is WSHSY and CDR2 is SAAADI. The CDR3 has 14 amino acids. CDR3 region: CASKDRGPLHGYTF. CDR3 coding DNA: TGCGCCAGCAAGGACAGGGGGCCTCTTCATGGCTACACCTTC.

As for this clone: Other nucleotide sequences from this sample produce the same CDR3. J is TRBJ1-4 and V is TRBV20-1; D not resolved. V was cut by 3 bases and J by 8 bases, with 7 bases left in between. Germline values: CDR1 DFQATT, CDR2 SNEGSKA (reference sequence). The CDR3 length is 11 residues. CDR3 sequence reads: CSARLGEKLFF. The CDR3 DNA sequence: TGCAGTGCTAGGCTAGGGGAAAAACTGTTTTTT.

The chain combines TRBV6-2 or TRBV6-3 with TRBJ2-7; TRBD2 agrees at 8 bases. CDR1 MNHEY and CDR2 SVGEGT come from the germline V gene. This CDR3 has 16 residues. The ends lost 4 bases at V and 2 bases at J; junction bases unmatched: 10. CDR3 in DNA: TGTGCCAGCAGTTCTCAGAGCGGGAGAGGGCCCTACGAGCAGTACTTC. Translating it yields CASSSQSGRGPYEQYF.

The chain is built from TRBV6-2 or TRBV6-3 and TRBJ2-7, with D maybe TRBD2 (6 bases). Germline CDR1 MNHEY, CDR2 SVGEGT. The CDR3 sequence is 16 residues long. V lost 2 bases and J 0 bases, leaving 14 bases between the germline ends. CDR3: CASSYPAIGGSYEQYF. In DNA, the CDR3 is TGTGCCAGCAGTTACCCTGCTATCGGGGGCTCCTACGAGCAGTACTTC.

The chain carries TRBV6-6 and TRBJ1-6, with 8 bases identical to TRBD1. The V and J ends lost 5 bases and 8 bases, in that order; junction bases with no gene match: 5. CDR3 length: 14 residues. Germline CDR1 reads MNHNY; CDR2 reads SVGAGI (reference sequence). CDR3 protein: CASSQTGVDSPLHF. In DNA, the CDR3 is TGTGCCAGCAGTCAGACAGGGGTGGATTCACCCCTCCACTTT.

V is TRBV29-1 and J is TRBJ2-4; D possibly uses TRBD1 or TRBD2 (6 bases each). Looked up from germline, CDR1 is SQVTM and CDR2 is ANQGSEA. The CDR3 spans 16 residues. V was shortened by 4 bases and J by 1 base, with 17 bases between the two germline ends. Written as DNA, the CDR3 is TGCAGCGTTGTATATGGAGGGGGAGTTGCCAAAAACATTCAGTACTTC. It is translated as CSVVYGGGVAKNIQYF.

The V gene is TRBV10-3, the J gene TRBJ1-2; 7 bases map to TRBD1. J gave up 0 bases and V 8 bases, and 9 bases lay outside the gene matches. This CDR3 contains 15 residues. Germline loops: CDR1 ENHRY, CDR2 SYGVKD. The CDR3 spells CAIAQPRGTNYGYTF. CDR3 bases: TGTGCCATCGCCCAGCCCAGGGGGACTAACTATGGCTACACCTTC.

In its sample, this clone was seen once. The chain links TRBV30 to TRBJ2-2; no firm D call. V gave up 0 bases and J gave up 8 bases, with 13 bases separating them. This CDR3 is built from 14 residues. CDR1 is GTSNPN and CDR2 is SVGIG in the germline V gene (reference sequence). The CDR3 sequence: CAWSVRSSGGELFF. For the CDR3, the DNA is TGTGCCTGGAGTGTACGATCAAGTGGTGGGGAGCTGTTTTTT.

On this clone: Other DNA sequences of this sample code for an identical CDR3. V and J are TRBV4-1 and TRBJ1-2; D is unclear. V was trimmed by 5 bases and J by 4 bases, leaving 14 bases between them. From germline, CDR1 is MGHRA and CDR2 YSYEKL. There are 14 residues in the CDR3. The CDR3 spells CASSIPSGVYGYTF. The CDR3 nucleotides read TGCGCCAGCAGCATTCCATCGGGCGTCTATGGCTACACCTTC.

The sample holds one count of this clone. The V and J genes are TRBV5-4 and TRBJ2-2; 7 bases agree with TRBD2. CDR3 length: 16 amino acids. Germline V gives CDR1 SGHNT, CDR2 YYREEE (reference sequence). V shed 3 bases, J shed 4 bases, and the junction held 9 bases outside the gene matches. The CDR3 sequence: CASSSPGGGTTGELFF. The CDR3 coding sequence is TGTGCCAGCAGCTCCCCGGGCGGGGGAACCACCGGGGAGCTGTTTTTT.

With regard to this clone: Other DNA sequences within the sample encode an identical CDR3. V gene TRBV19 combines with J gene TRBJ2-3; D call uncertain. This CDR3 is 13 amino acids long. Trimming left V 3 bases short and J 1 base short, with 5 bases between. Germline V gene sequence: CDR1 LNHDA, CDR2 SQIVND (reference sequence). CDR3 DNA sequence: TGTGCCAGTAGTATTAGGGGCACAGATACGCAGTATTTT. Translation: CASSIRGTDTQYF.

This rearrangement joins TRBV5-4 to TRBJ2-7; TRBD1 aligns across 7 bases. The CDR3 extends over 15 amino acids. Germline loops: CDR1 SGHNT, CDR2 YYREEE (reference sequence). Trimming removed 4 bases from V and 0 bases from J; junction bases left unmatched: 7. The CDR3 nucleotides read TGTGCCAGCAGCCCCGGGACAGCTAGCTCCTACGAGCAGTACTTC. This gives the protein CASSPGTASSYEQYF.

V and J are TRBV11-2 and TRBJ2-7, with 7 bases identical to TRBD1. The CDR3 loop spans 15 amino acids. V lost 5 bases and J lost 2; bases outside the gene matches: 9. In germline, CDR1 is SGHAT, CDR2 FQNNGV. CDR3 sequence (DNA): TGTGCCAGCAGCCCACAACAAGACAGGGCCTACGAGCAGTACTTC. It specifies CASSPQQDRAYEQYF.

V gene TRBV6-5 combines with J gene TRBJ1-5; 9 bases are shared with TRBD1. The CDR3 has 15 residues. Trimming took 6 bases from V and 4 from J; bases not matched to a gene: 7. Germline-derived CDR1 and CDR2 are MNHEY and SVGAGI. The CDR3 region is CASSQGQGLNQPQHF. DNA of the CDR3: TGTGCCAGCAGCCAGGGACAGGGCCTTAATCAGCCCCAGCATTTT.

V gene TRBV3-1 (or the pseudogene TRBV3-2) combines with J gene TRBJ2-2; 14 bases line up with TRBD2. The V segment lost 1 base and the J segment 3 bases; nucleotides outside the gene matches: 10. The CDR3 consists of 20 residues. CDR1 and CDR2 from the germline V gene are LGHDT and YNNKEL (reference sequence). The CDR3 protein is CASSQAQGLAGGSDTGELFF. CDR3 nucleotides: TGTGCCAGCAGCCAAGCCCAAGGACTAGCGGGGGGAAGTGACACCGGGGAGCTGTTTTTT.

This clone was seen just once. V and J are TRBV5-8 and TRBJ2-3; unclear D gene. The CDR3 is 15 residues long. The germline CDR1 and CDR2 sequences are SGHTS and YDEGEE. Between the trimmed V and J ends, which lost 0 bases and 4 bases, there was a span of 12 bases. Here the CDR3 reads CASSLVAWVADTQYF. In DNA, the CDR3 is TGTGCCAGCAGCTTGGTGGCGTGGGTGGCAGATACGCAGTATTTT. The full variable domain, its missing parts supplied by reference TRBV5-8 and TRBJ2-3, is EAGVTQSPTHLIKTRGQQATLRCSPISGHTSVYWYQQALGLGLQFLLWYDEGEERNRGNFPPRFSGRQFPNYSSELNVNALELEDSALYLCASSLVAWVADTQYFGPGTRLTVL.

This chain connects TRBV4-1 to TRBJ1-6, with a weak D call TRBD1 (6 bases). Trimming stripped 2 bases from V and 10 bases from J, with 15 bases between. This CDR3 spans 15 amino acids. CDR1 is MGHRA and CDR2 is YSYEKL in the germline V gene. Written as DNA, the CDR3 is TGCGCCAGCAGCCAACTGCACAGGGTGAGGTCACCCCTCCACTTT. Encoded protein: CASSQLHRVRSPLHF.

There are a few counts of this clone. The V and J genes are TRBV28 and TRBJ1-2; possible D gene TRBD1, 5 bases. There are 11 residues in the CDR3. The germline V gene has CDR1 MDHEN and CDR2 SYDVKM. V lost 2 bases and J lost 7, with 5 bases in between. The CDR3: CASSLGGGYTF. The CDR3 bases are TGTGCCAGCAGTTTAGGGGGTGGCTACACCTTC.